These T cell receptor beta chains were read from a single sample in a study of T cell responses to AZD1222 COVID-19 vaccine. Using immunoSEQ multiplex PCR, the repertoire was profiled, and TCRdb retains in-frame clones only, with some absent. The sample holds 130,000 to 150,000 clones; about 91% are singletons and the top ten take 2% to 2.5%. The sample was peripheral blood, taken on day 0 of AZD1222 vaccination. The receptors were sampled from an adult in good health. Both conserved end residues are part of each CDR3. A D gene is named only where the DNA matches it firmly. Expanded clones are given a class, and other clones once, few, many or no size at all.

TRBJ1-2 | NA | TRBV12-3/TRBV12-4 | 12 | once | TGTGCCAGCACGGGAGCCTTCTATGGCTACACCTTC | CASTGAFYGYTF
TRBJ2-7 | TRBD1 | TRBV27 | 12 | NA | TGTGCCAGCAGTCAACAGGGGTACGAGCAGTACTTC | CASSQQGYEQYF
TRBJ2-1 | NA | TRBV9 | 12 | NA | TGTGCCAGCAGCGTACCAGGGAATGAGCAGTTCTTC | CASSVPGNEQFF
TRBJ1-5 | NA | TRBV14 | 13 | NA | TGTGCCAGCAGCCAATTTCAGGATCAGCCCCAGCATTTT | CASSQFQDQPQHF
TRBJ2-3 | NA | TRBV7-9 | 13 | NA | TGTGCCAGCAGCCCACAGGACACAGATACGCAGTATTTT | CASSPQDTDTQYF
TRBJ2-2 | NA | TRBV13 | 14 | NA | TGTGCCAGCAGCGAGGGGACCAGGGCCGGGGAGCTGTTTTTT | CASSEGTRAGELFF
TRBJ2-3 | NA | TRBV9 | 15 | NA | TGTGCCAGCAGCGTAGATAGGAGGGGCACAGATACGCAGTATTTT | CASSVDRRGTDTQYF
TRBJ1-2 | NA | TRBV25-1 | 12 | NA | TGTGCCAGCTTTGACGGGGATTATGGCTACACCTTC | CASFDGDYGYTF
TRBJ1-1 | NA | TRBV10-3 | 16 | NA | TGTGCCATCAGTGAGTCCAGGGGAGGGTTTAAGACTGAAGCTTTCTTT | CAISESRGGFKTEAFF
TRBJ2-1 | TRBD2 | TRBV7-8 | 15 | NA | TGTGCCAGCAGCCCGACTAGCGGGAGGGCCACTGAGCAGTTCTTC | CASSPTSGRATEQFF
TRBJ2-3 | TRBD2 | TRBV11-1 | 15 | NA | TGTGCCAGCAGCCTGACTAGCGGATACCCGAATACGCAGTATTTT | CASSLTSGYPNTQYF
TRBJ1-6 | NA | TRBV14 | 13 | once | TGTGCCAGCAGCCAAGCAGTTAGTTCGGACCTCCACTTT | CASSQAVSSDLHF
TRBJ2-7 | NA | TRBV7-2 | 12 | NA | TGTGCCAGCAGCGCACTAGGATACGAGCAGTACTTC | CASSALGYEQYF
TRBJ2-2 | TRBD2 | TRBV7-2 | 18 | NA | TGTGCCAGCAGCTTAAGACTAGCGGGAGAAACGAACACCGGGGAGCTGTTTTTT | CASSLRLAGETNTGELFF
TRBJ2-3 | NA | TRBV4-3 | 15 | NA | TGCGCCAGCAGTCGCGAGCTGGACAGCACAGATACGCAGTATTTT | CASSRELDSTDTQYF
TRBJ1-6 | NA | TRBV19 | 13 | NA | TGTGCCAGTAGTATTCCGACTGAGTCACCCCTCCACTTT | CASSIPTESPLHF
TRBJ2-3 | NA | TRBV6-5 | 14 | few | TGTGCCAGCATCCGGGCCTCAACCCAAGATACGCAGTATTTT | CASIRASTQDTQYF
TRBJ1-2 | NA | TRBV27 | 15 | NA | TGTGCCAGCAGGCCCGACGGGACGGATTTCTATGGCTACACCTTC | CASRPDGTDFYGYTF
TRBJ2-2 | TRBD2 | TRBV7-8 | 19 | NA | TGTGCCAGCAGCCAGAGGAAACTAGCGGGAATAGAGCGGCCCGGGGAGCTGTTTTTT | CASSQRKLAGIERPGELFF
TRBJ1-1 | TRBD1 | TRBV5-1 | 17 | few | TGCGCCAGCAGCTTGAGTCCCAGGGGGCGAACCGTGACTGAAGCTTTCTTT | CASSLSPRGRTVTEAFF
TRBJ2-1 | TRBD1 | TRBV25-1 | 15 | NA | TGTGCCAGCAGTCCCCGGGACAGGGTCGGTAATGAGCAGTTCTTC | CASSPRDRVGNEQFF
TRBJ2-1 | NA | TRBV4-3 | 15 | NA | TGCGCCAGCAGCCTTCGACTGAGTACCTACAATGAGCAGTTCTTC | CASSLRLSTYNEQFF
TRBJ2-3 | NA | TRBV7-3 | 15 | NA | TGTGCCAGCAGCCTAACGAATACACGCACAGATACGCAGTATTTT | CASSLTNTRTDTQYF
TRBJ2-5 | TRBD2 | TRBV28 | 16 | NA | TGTGCCAGCAGTTTTAGCGTTAGCGGGAGAAGGGAGACCCAGTACTTC | CASSFSVSGRRETQYF
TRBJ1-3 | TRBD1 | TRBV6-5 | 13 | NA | TGTGCCAGCAGTCGACAGGGAATAGACACCATATATTTT | CASSRQGIDTIYF
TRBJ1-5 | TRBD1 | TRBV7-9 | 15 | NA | TGTGCCAGCAGCTTAGGACAGGGGTCGGTTCAGCCCCAGCATTTT | CASSLGQGSVQPQHF
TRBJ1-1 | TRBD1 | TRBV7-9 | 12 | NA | TGTGCCAGCAGCGCAGGGGGCTCAGGGGCTTTCTTT | CASSAGGSGAFF
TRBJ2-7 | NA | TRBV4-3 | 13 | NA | TGCGCCAGCAGCCAAGAATTAGGCTACGAGCAGTACTTC | CASSQELGYEQYF
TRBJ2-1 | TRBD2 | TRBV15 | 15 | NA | TGTGCCACCAGCAGAGGGAGTAGCGGGAACAATGAGCAGTTCTTC | CATSRGSSGNNEQFF
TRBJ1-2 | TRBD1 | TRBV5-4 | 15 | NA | TGTGCCAGCAGCTTGTCGACAGGGCTTGACTATGGCTACACCTTC | CASSLSTGLDYGYTF
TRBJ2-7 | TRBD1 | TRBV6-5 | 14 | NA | TGTGCCAGCAGTTACGGGACAGGGAACCACGAGCAGTACTTC | CASSYGTGNHEQYF